This T cell receptor (beta chain) was recovered during a study of lymphopenia after photon versus proton radiotherapy. On this clone itself: Antigen unknown.

Method: immunoSEQ multiplex PCR; TCRdb's copy keeps in-frame clones and lacks some. The sample includes about 25,000 clones, roughly 87% of them seen just once. CDR3 length: 13 amino acids. The V gene's germline CDR1 is SSHAT and CDR2 FNYEAQ (reference sequence). Trimming removed 5 bases from V and 5 bases from J; junction bases left unmatched: 4. Whole-study findings and limits: After lymphocyte nadir, photon-treated repertoires showed oligoclonal expansion, especially CD8+ Temra. Better survival with proton therapy was suggested as possible, not demonstrated. Proton therapy kept repertoires fairly stable, unlike photons, which gained effector/memory cells.

The receptor was isolated from a man aged 50 or older with gastric cancer. The chain carries TRBV7-7 and TRBJ1-1; 8 bases line up with TRBD1. Source: peripheral blood, taken from a patient treated with photon-based radiotherapy. The CDR3 DNA reads TGTGCCAGCAGCCCTCAGGGGGCGACTGAAGCTTTCTTT. Residues: CASSPQGATEAFF.